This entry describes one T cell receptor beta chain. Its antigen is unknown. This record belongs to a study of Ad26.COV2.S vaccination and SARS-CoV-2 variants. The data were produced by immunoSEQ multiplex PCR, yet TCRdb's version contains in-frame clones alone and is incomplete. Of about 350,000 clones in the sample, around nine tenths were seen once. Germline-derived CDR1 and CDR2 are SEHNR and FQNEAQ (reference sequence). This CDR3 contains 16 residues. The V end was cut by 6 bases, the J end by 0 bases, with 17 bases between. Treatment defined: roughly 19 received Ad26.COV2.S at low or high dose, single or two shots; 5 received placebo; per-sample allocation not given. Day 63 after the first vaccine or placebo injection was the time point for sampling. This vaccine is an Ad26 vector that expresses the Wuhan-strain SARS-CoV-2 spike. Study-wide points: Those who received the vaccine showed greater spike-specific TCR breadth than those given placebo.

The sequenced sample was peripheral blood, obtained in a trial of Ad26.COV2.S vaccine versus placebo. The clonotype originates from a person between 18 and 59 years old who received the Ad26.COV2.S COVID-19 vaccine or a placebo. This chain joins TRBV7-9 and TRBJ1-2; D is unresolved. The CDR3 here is CASRLSPADANYGYTF. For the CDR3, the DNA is TGTGCCAGCAGGTTATCCCCGGCGGATGCTAACTATGGCTACACCTTC.